Described below is a single TCR beta chain sequence and its context. This entry belongs to a study of blood T cell repertoires in COVID-19. Between the trimmed V and J ends, which lost 4 bases and 2 bases, there was a span of 13 bases. CDR1 is SGDLS and CDR2 is YYNGEE in the germline V gene. The CDR3 is made up of 14 amino acids. Per the authors' pipeline: Estimation of nucleated cell counts was performed using reference gene primer amplification. Produced via immunoSEQ multiplex PCR; TCRdb's table is partial and in-frame only. For V, J and clone size, that table is used; D and trimming come from the DNA. This sample yields under 200,000 clones, of which roughly 90% are seen a single time; under 5% belongs to the top ten.

This sequence was found in a woman aged 70-85 years with acute or convalescent COVID-19. Sequenced: peripheral blood. The rearrangement links TRBV9 to TRBJ2-7, with no clear D. The CDR3 here is CASSPRSVTYEQYF. In DNA form, the CDR3 reads TGTGCCAGCAGCCCCCGGAGCGTGACCTACGAGCAGTACTTC.